These 23 T cell receptor beta chains originate from one sample sequenced in a study of molecular identifiers for immune sequencing clone quantification. MiXCR, applied by TCRdb to the PCR reads, yields one record per CDR3 protein. The sample shows around 460,000 distinct CDR3 sequences, around 23% of them seen only once. Sequenced: naive CD8+ T cells from blood, with Jurkat cell RNA spiked in. As to subset: FACS-sorted CD8+CD4-CCR7+CD45RA+ naive T cells. All receptors derive from a human donor in good health. Some libraries in this study had Jurkat cell RNA spiked in.

This clonotype appeared a few times. This sequence joins TRBV27 and TRBJ2-7; 15 positions match TRBD2. The CDR3 consists of 17 residues. The V segment lost 6 bases and the J segment 4 bases; nucleotides outside the gene matches: 10. Germline CDR1 and CDR2: MNHEY and SMNVEV (reference sequence). The DNA for the CDR3 is TGTGCCAGCAGCCTACTGGGGGGACTAGCGGGGGGATACGAGCAGTACTTC. Its protein is CASSLLGGLAGGYEQYF.

In regard to this clonotype: A read error may be the cause here, since a much bigger clone is one base away. The V and J genes are TRBV6-2 or TRBV6-3 and TRBJ2-5, with unresolved D. Germline loops: CDR1 MNHEY, CDR2 SVGEGT. The V end lost 5 bases, the J end lost 5 bases, and 12 bases lay between the germline ends. This CDR3 has 13 amino acids. The CDR3 coding sequence is TGTGCCAGCAGTCTGTTCTTTACGGAGACCCAGTACTTC. Its protein product is CASSLFFTETQYF.

The V and J genes are TRBV12-3 or TRBV12-4 and TRBJ2-2; D gene uncertain. V lost 3 bases, J lost 6 bases, and 17 bases lay in between. The CDR3 sequence is 16 residues long. The CDR3 reads CASSFVAPTGAGELFF. DNA for the CDR3: TGTGCCAGCAGTTTCGTCGCGCCCACCGGCGCCGGGGAGCTGTTTTTT.

This clonotype was recorded many times. The chain couples TRBV6-2 or TRBV6-3 to TRBJ2-7; D is perhaps TRBD1 (6 bases). The length of the CDR3 is 14 residues. Germline V gene lookup returns CDR1 MNHEY and CDR2 SVGEGT. V lost 2 bases and J lost 2, with 10 bases in between. The CDR3 sequence: CASSYRGGTYEQYF. The CDR3 DNA reads TGTGCCAGCAGTTACCGAGGGGGTACCTACGAGCAGTACTTC.

This clonotype was seen more than once but under ten times. The chain couples TRBV7-8 to TRBJ2-3; 9 nucleotides align to TRBD2. Losses at the gene ends were 4 bases for V and 3 bases for J; bases not matched to a gene: 11. Germline values: CDR1 SGHVS, CDR2 FQNEAQ. The CDR3 runs 17 residues. CDR3 protein: CASSWVVGAGGTDTQYF. The CDR3 bases are TGTGCCAGCAGCTGGGTTGTAGGAGCGGGGGGTACAGATACGCAGTATTTT.

This clonotype was seen a few times. The chain links TRBV3-1 to TRBJ2-7; no definite D call. V was clipped by 0 bases and J by 6 bases, with 18 bases between them. The germline gives CDR1 LGHDT, CDR2 YNNKEL (reference sequence). The CDR3 contains 16 residues. The CDR3 protein is CASSQDGPYLYVEQYF. Written as DNA, the CDR3 is TGTGCCAGCAGCCAAGATGGGCCTTACCTATATGTCGAGCAGTACTTC.

The CDR3 bases are TGTGCCTGGAGTGTGAGTTTAGCGGGGGCCCTGGAGCAGTACTTC. Amino acid sequence: CAWSVSLAGALEQYF. V is TRBV30 and J is TRBJ2-7; 9 nucleotides align to TRBD2. The CDR3 has 15 amino acids. Germline CDR1 reads GTSNPN; CDR2 reads SVGIG (reference sequence). Trimming took 0 bases from V and 7 from J; bases not matched to a gene: 10.

V and J are TRBV12-3 or TRBV12-4 and TRBJ2-1, with 10 nucleotides matching TRBD2. With V trimmed by 2 bases and J by 6 bases, 4 bases remained unmatched. The CDR3 extends over 15 amino acids. This chain's CDR3 is CASSLSLAGVNEQFF. The DNA of the CDR3 is TGTGCCAGCAGTTTATCCCTAGCGGGGGTCAATGAGCAGTTCTTC.

This clonotype has only a few counts. The chain is built from TRBV6-6 and TRBJ2-2, with 14 bases fitting TRBD2. Germline V gives CDR1 MNHNY, CDR2 SVGAGI (reference sequence). The CDR3 is 16 amino acids. The V segment lost 2 bases and the J segment 10 bases; nucleotides outside the gene matches: 6. The CDR3 loop is CASSYGGLAGAVELFF. The CDR3 DNA follows: TGTGCCAGCAGTTACGGGGGACTAGCGGGAGCGGTGGAGCTGTTTTTT.

This clonotype occurred a few times. This rearrangement joins TRBV6-1 to TRBJ1-5; 8 bases align to TRBD1. This CDR3 has 15 amino acids. The junction had 7 bases not matched to a gene; V was cut back by 9 bases and J by 0 bases. Germline V lookup: CDR1 MNHNS, CDR2 SASEGT. This chain's CDR3 is CASRLTGDSNQPQHF. CDR3 coding DNA: TGTGCCAGTCGCCTGACAGGGGATAGCAATCAGCCCCAGCATTTT.

The genes are TRBV16 and TRBJ1-5, with D unclear. Germline CDR1 and CDR2: KGHSY and FQNENV. The CDR3 loop spans 16 amino acids. V lost 0 bases, J lost 0 bases, and 9 bases lay in between. The chain's CDR3 is CASSQSGQYSNQPQHF. CDR3 nucleotides: TGTGCCAGCAGCCAATCTGGGCAGTATAGCAATCAGCCCCAGCATTTT.

The sample holds a few counts of this clonotype. The chain joins TRBV6-6 to TRBJ1-5; D perhaps matches TRBD1 (6 bases). Germline V gives CDR1 MNHNY, CDR2 SVGAGI (reference sequence). This CDR3 has 17 residues. The ends were cut back, 0 bases at V and 5 bases at J, with 17 bases in the middle. The CDR3 region is CASSYSRGQKGDQPQHF. Here the CDR3 DNA reads TGTGCCAGCAGTTACTCGAGGGGTCAGAAGGGGGATCAGCCCCAGCATTTT.

This clonotype was seen a few times. This sequence joins TRBV19 and TRBJ1-2; D is unclear. CDR1 LNHDA and CDR2 SQIVND come from the germline V gene (reference sequence). The CDR3 extends over 12 amino acids. V was cut by 7 bases and J by 1 base, with 7 bases left in between. CDR3: CASNQVNYGYTF. CDR3 bases: TGTGCCAGTAATCAGGTTAACTATGGCTACACCTTC.

Comments on this clonotype: One end of the junction is discordant with germline, which a read error may explain. V gene TRBV9 combines with J gene TRBJ1-1; no clear D gene. Looked up from germline, CDR1 is SGDLS and CDR2 is YYNGEE. The CDR3 covers 13 residues. CDR3 region: CASRVEGSTEAFF. CDR3 DNA: TGTGCCAGCAGAGTAGAAGGTAGTACAGAAGCTTTCTTT. Combining the CDR3 with reference TRBV9 and TRBJ1-1 gives the whole variable domain DSGVTQTPKHLITATGQRVTLRCSPRSGDLSVYWYQQSLDQGLQFLIQYYNGEERAKGNILERFSAQQFPDLHSELNLSSLELGDSALYFCASRVEGSTEAFFGQGTRLTVV.

The chain carries TRBV30 and TRBJ2-3; tentative D call: TRBD2 (6 bases). CDR3 length: 13 amino acids. The V and J ends lost 3 bases and 6 bases respectively, with 13 bases between them. Germline V lookup: CDR1 GTSNPN, CDR2 SVGIG (reference sequence). CDR3 in DNA: TGTGCCTGGAGCGGGGACTCATCGGATACGCAGTATTTT. This encodes CAWSGDSSDTQYF.

The table lists this clonotype with a few counts. This chain links TRBV24-1 with TRBJ2-5; no firm D call. CDR1 KGHDR and CDR2 SFDVKD come from the germline V gene. The CDR3 consists of 12 residues. Trimming took 3 bases from V and 5 from J, leaving 6 bases between them. The CDR3 DNA is TGTGCCACCAGTGATAGTCGGGAGACCCAGTACTTC. Amino acid sequence: CATSDSRETQYF.

V is TRBV7-3 and J is TRBJ2-1, with D perhaps assigned TRBD1 or TRBD2 (5 bases each). Trimming removed 5 bases from V and 5 bases from J, with 16 bases in between. The CDR3 consists of 15 residues. CDR1 is SGHTA, CDR2 FQGTGA, per germline. CDR3 in amino acids: CASSLAGTANNEQFF. CDR3 sequence (DNA): TGTGCCAGCAGCCTAGCCGGGACCGCAAACAATGAGCAGTTCTTC.

This clonotype came up many times. The rearrangement links TRBV7-2 to TRBJ2-3, with a possible D match to TRBD2 (6 bases). CDR3 length: 15 residues. CDR1 and CDR2 (germline): SGHTA, FQGNSA. Trimming took off 6 bases at V and 3 bases at J, with 16 bases between the two ends. CDR3 in amino acids: CASSNIRELTDTQYF. The CDR3 DNA follows: TGTGCCAGCAGTAATATCCGGGAGTTGACAGATACGCAGTATTTT.

About this clonotype itself: A much larger clonotype is one base distant, so this may be a read error. CDR3 coding DNA: TGTGCCAGCAGCTCGGGCAGGTACTCCTACGAGCAGTACTTC. Its protein product is CASSSGRYSYEQYF. The chain links TRBV7-9 to TRBJ2-7; no definite D call. V was shortened by 4 bases and J by 0 bases, with 10 bases between the two germline ends. This CDR3 comprises 14 residues. CDR1 is SEHNR and CDR2 is FQNEAQ in the germline V gene (reference sequence).

This chain joins TRBV10-1 and TRBJ2-2; D remains unclear. The CDR3 is 13 residues long. V was pared by 6 bases and J by 8 bases, with 13 bases between. CDR1 is WNHNN, CDR2 SYGVQD, per germline (reference sequence). CDR3 sequence: CASSHVKWGELFF. CDR3 nucleotides: TGCGCCAGCAGCCACGTCAAGTGGGGGGAGCTGTTTTTT.

This clonotype turned up a few times. A much larger clone lies a single base off, so this may be a read error. The chain joins TRBV5-4 to TRBJ2-3, with TRBD1 matching over 9 bases. The CDR3 totals 15 residues. CDR1 SGHNT and CDR2 YYREEE come from the germline V gene (reference sequence). CDR3 region: CASRTTGGGADTQCF. The CDR3 DNA sequence: TGTGCCAGCAGGACCACAGGGGGCGGCGCAGATACGCAGTGTTTT.

V and J are TRBV20-1 and TRBJ2-7; tentative D call: TRBD2 (7 bases). V dropped 0 bases and J dropped 3 bases, with 12 bases sitting between them. Germline lookup yields CDR1 DFQATT and CDR2 SNEGSKA (reference sequence). The CDR3 totals 14 residues. CDR3 sequence reads: CSARDLRGGYEQYF. DNA for the CDR3: TGCAGTGCTAGAGATCTGAGGGGGGGCTACGAGCAGTACTTC.

This clonotype was seen only a few times. This rearrangement joins TRBV27 to TRBJ1-1; D is uncertain. From germline, CDR1 is MNHEY and CDR2 SMNVEV (reference sequence). With 5 bases removed from V and 5 bases from J, the gap between germline ends came to 12 bases. The CDR3 contains 13 residues. CDR3 bases: TGTGCCAGCAGTACTGGGCTTGGGACTGAAGCTTTCTTT. Its protein is CASSTGLGTEAFF.